The 27 T cell receptor beta chains below were found in one sample sequenced in a study of T-cell memory formation after mild COVID-19. TCRdb itself ran the 5' RACE reads through MiXCR, one entry per CDR3 protein. The sample lists approximately 150,000 distinct CDR3 sequences, about 14% occurring once. The material sequenced was PBMCs or a T cell subset sorted from them (not recorded which). Source of these receptors: an adult woman who had mild COVID-19 (a few samples of this study predate the infection). Cell type and time point are not known.

The genes are TRBV4-2 and TRBJ2-2; 7 bases align to TRBD2. J gave up 4 bases and V 5 bases, and 7 bases lay outside the gene matches. Germline values: CDR1 LGHNA, CDR2 YNFKEQ. The CDR3 loop spans 15 amino acids. In DNA, the CDR3 is TGTGCCAGCAGCTGGACTAGTATAGGCACCGGGGAGCTGTTTTTT. As protein: CASSWTSIGTGELFF.

This chain uses TRBV7-9 with TRBJ1-1; TRBD1 matches 7 bases. J gave up 11 bases and V 0 bases, and 9 bases lay outside the gene matches. The CDR3 has 14 amino acids. Germline CDR1 is SEHNR and CDR2 is FQNEAQ (reference sequence). The CDR3 reads CASSLAGQGVLAFF. For the CDR3, the DNA is TGTGCCAGCAGCTTAGCTGGGCAGGGGGTATTGGCTTTCTTT. Full variable domain (remainder filled in from reference TRBV7-9 and TRBJ1-1): DTGVSQNPRHKITKRGQNVTFRCDPISEHNRLYWYRQTLGQGPEFLTYFQNEAQLEKSRLLSDRFSAERPKGSFSTLEIQRTEQGDSAMYLCASSLAGQGVLAFFGQGTRLTVV.

This clonotype turned up a few times. This chain connects TRBV11-2 to TRBJ2-1; D perhaps matches TRBD2 (5 bases). Germline-derived CDR1 and CDR2 are SGHAT and FQNNGV. The CDR3 length is 16 residues. V was cut by 6 bases and J by 4 bases, with 19 bases left in between. The CDR3 here is CASRRIAGDMYNEQFF. The CDR3, as DNA: TGTGCCAGCAGGCGGATCGCGGGCGATATGTACAATGAGCAGTTCTTC. Supplemented by reference TRBV11-2 and TRBJ2-1, the full variable domain reads EAGVAQSPRYKIIEKRQSVAFWCNPISGHATLYWYQQILGQGPKLLIQFQNNGVVDDSQLPKDRFSAERLKGVDSTLKIQPAKLEDSAVYLCASRRIAGDMYNEQFFGPGTRLTVL.

There are a few counts of this clonotype. The gene calls are TRBV10-3 and TRBJ1-2, with D tentatively TRBD1 (5 bases). The CDR3 covers 13 residues. CDR1 is ENHRY, CDR2 SYGVKD, per germline. V lost 4 bases and J 3 bases, leaving 9 bases between the germline ends. The CDR3 DNA sequence: TGTGCCATCAGTGGGGGGATGGACTATGGCTACACCTTC. Protein product: CAISGGMDYGYTF.

The CDR3 coding sequence is TGTGCCAGCTCACCGACAGTCGGGGTTGATTCACCCCTCCACTTT. Translation: CASSPTVGVDSPLHF. The chain recombines TRBV18 with TRBJ1-6; D possibly corresponds to TRBD1 (5 bases). This CDR3 spans 15 amino acids. Germline-derived CDR1 and CDR2 are KGHSH and LQKENI. V gave up 3 bases and J gave up 8 bases, with 14 bases separating them.

J is TRBJ1-2 and V is TRBV2; a possible D gene is TRBD1 (5 bases). This CDR3 has 15 amino acids. Germline V gene lookup returns CDR1 SNHLY and CDR2 FYNNEI. V dropped 5 bases and J dropped 3 bases, with 16 bases sitting between them. CDR3 nucleotides: TGTGCCAGCAGTAGTCGACAGTCTCCCTACTATGGCTACACCTTC. Translated, it gives CASSSRQSPYYGYTF.

The chain links TRBV4-3 to TRBJ2-1, with 15 bases lining up with TRBD2. The CDR3 extends over 17 amino acids. CDR1 is LGHNA, CDR2 YSLEER, per germline. Trimming removed 4 bases from V and 10 bases from J; junction bases left unmatched: 11. CDR3: CASSLGSGLAGGGEQFF. For the CDR3, the DNA is TGCGCCAGCAGCCTCGGTTCAGGACTAGCGGGAGGGGGGGAGCAGTTCTTC.

The rearrangement uses TRBV6-2 or TRBV6-3 and TRBJ2-5; 13 nucleotides line up with TRBD2. CDR1 is MNHEY, CDR2 SVGEGT, per germline. The CDR3 has 19 amino acids. V gave up 2 bases and J gave up 2 bases; unmatched junction bases: 11. The CDR3 nucleotides are TGTGCCAGCAGTTACCCGGCCATGACTAGCGGGAGGCCACAAGAGACCCAGTACTTC. Protein sequence: CASSYPAMTSGRPQETQYF.

The chain uses TRBV29-1 and TRBJ2-1; the match to TRBD2 covers 12 bases. Germline V gene data show CDR1 as SQVTM and CDR2 as ANQGSEA. The J segment lost 1 base and the V segment lost 1 base, leaving 2 bases of the junction unmatched. The length of the CDR3 is 16 residues. CDR3: CSVEVGTSGSYNEQFF. As DNA, the CDR3 is TGCAGCGTTGAAGTAGGGACTAGCGGGTCCTACAATGAGCAGTTCTTC.

The chain uses TRBV20-1 and TRBJ2-5, with TRBD1 matching over 12 bases. The V and J ends lost 5 bases and 3 bases, in that order; junction bases with no gene match: 13. Per germline, CDR1 DFQATT and CDR2 SNEGSKA (reference sequence). The CDR3 loop spans 17 amino acids. CDR3 in DNA: TGCAGTGCTTTCCCGGGACAGGGGGCTCGGGAGGAAGAGACCCAGTACTTC. This sequence encodes CSAFPGQGAREEETQYF.

This clonotype came up a few times. The rearrangement uses TRBV7-2 and TRBJ2-4, with D unclear. Trimming left V 2 bases short and J 0 bases short, with 11 bases between. This CDR3 spans 16 amino acids. Germline assignment: CDR1 SGHTA and CDR2 FQGNSA. CDR3 amino acids: CASSLTIGQAKNIQYF. The CDR3 DNA is TGTGCCAGCAGCTTAACGATTGGCCAAGCCAAAAACATTCAGTACTTC.

V and J are TRBV15 and TRBJ2-5; no clear D gene. Germline V CDR1 and CDR2: LNHNV, YYDKDF (reference sequence). The V gene lost 1 base and the J gene lost 5 bases, with 11 bases spanning the gap. The CDR3 is made up of 14 amino acids. Here the CDR3 reads CATSRVRAGETQYF. The CDR3 bases are TGTGCCACCAGCAGAGTTCGGGCTGGGGAGACCCAGTACTTC.

There are many counts of this clonotype. The V and J genes are TRBV12-3 or TRBV12-4 and TRBJ2-1, with no clear D. The CDR3 consists of 13 residues. Trimming removed 8 bases from V and 3 bases from J, with 11 bases in between. CDR3 DNA sequence: TGTGCCAGCTCACCGACCGGCTACAATGAGCAGTTCTTC. It is translated as CASSPTGYNEQFF.

The gene calls are TRBV5-1 and TRBJ2-5, with D possibly being TRBD1 (6 bases). The germline V gene encodes CDR1 SGHRS and CDR2 YFSETQ. The CDR3 runs 13 residues. Deletions cut 5 bases from V and 1 base from J, with 9 bases between. The CDR3 DNA reads TGCGCCAGCAGTTCAGGGGTCCAAGAGACCCAGTACTTC. This translates into CASSSGVQETQYF.

This clonotype was detected ten times or more. This chain links TRBV29-1 with TRBJ1-5, with D hard to call. V shed 5 bases and J shed 3 bases, with 11 bases lying between them. CDR3 size: 13 residues. CDR1 and CDR2 (germline): SQVTM, ANQGSEA. The CDR3 region has the DNA TGCAGCGTTAGACAAGGTCTCAATCAGCCCCAGCATTTT. Translating gives CSVRQGLNQPQHF.

This clonotype turned up a few times. The chain carries TRBV4-3 and TRBJ1-1, with a possible D match to TRBD1 (6 bases). The germline V gene encodes CDR1 LGHNA and CDR2 YSLEER. V lost 1 base and J lost 11, with 14 bases in between. This CDR3 is built from 13 residues. As DNA, the CDR3 is TGCGCCAGCAGCCAAGGACTAACAGGGAGGGCTTTCTTT. Translation gives CASSQGLTGRAFF.

The chain combines TRBV7-8 with TRBJ2-3, with 9 bases lining up with TRBD2. CDR1 SGHVS and CDR2 FQNEAQ come from the germline V gene. This CDR3 is 18 amino acids long. After removal of 6 bases from V and 0 bases from J, the junction contained 13 bases not matched to a gene. The DNA for the CDR3 is TGTGCCAGCAGTCGCGGAATAGCGGGGGACCTCAGCACAGATACGCAGTATTTT. This encodes CASSRGIAGDLSTDTQYF.

The rearrangement links TRBV18 to TRBJ2-3; D possibly matches TRBD1 or TRBD2 (5 bases each). This CDR3 comprises 17 residues. Deletions cut 2 bases from V and 0 bases from J, with 15 bases between. Looked up from germline, CDR1 is KGHSH and CDR2 is LQKENI. CDR3 amino acids: CASSPGTPASSTDTQYF. In nucleotides, the CDR3 is TGTGCCAGCTCACCAGGGACCCCAGCATCTAGCACAGATACGCAGTATTTT. The variable domain in full, completed from reference TRBV18 and TRBJ2-3, reads NAGVMQNPRHLVRRRGQEARLRCSPMKGHSHVYWYRQLPEEGLKFMVYLQKENIIDESGMPKERFSAEFPKEGPSILRIQQVVRGDSAAYFCASSPGTPASSTDTQYFGPGTRLTVL.

The chain couples TRBV20-1 to TRBJ1-1; D not resolved. The germline gives CDR1 DFQATT, CDR2 SNEGSKA (reference sequence). V was trimmed by 0 bases and J by 2 bases, leaving 16 bases between them. This CDR3 has 16 residues. This chain's CDR3 is CSARDREGRFNTEAFF. The CDR3 DNA reads TGCAGTGCTAGAGATCGGGAGGGCAGATTTAACACTGAAGCTTTCTTT.

The chain joins TRBV28 to TRBJ1-1; D gene uncertain. The ends were cut back, 5 bases at V and 6 bases at J, with 13 bases in the middle. Germline CDR1 MDHEN, CDR2 SYDVKM. The CDR3 length is 13 residues. The CDR3 reads CASSTGFSAEAFF. The CDR3 nucleotides are TGTGCCAGCAGTACCGGTTTTAGTGCTGAAGCTTTCTTT.

The chain couples TRBV6-2 or TRBV6-3 to TRBJ2-5; 15 nucleotides match TRBD2. Germline CDR1 MNHEY, CDR2 SVGEGT. V lost 5 bases and J lost 3; bases outside the gene matches: 4. CDR3 length: 16 residues. The chain's CDR3 is CASSPGLAGGKETQYF. CDR3 coding DNA: TGTGCCAGCAGTCCCGGACTAGCGGGAGGGAAAGAGACCCAGTACTTC.

The chain couples TRBV20-1 to TRBJ1-1, with a possible D match to TRBD1 (6 bases). Trimming left V 3 bases short and J 1 base short, with 18 bases between. The CDR3 is 16 amino acids. Germline V gene data show CDR1 as DFQATT and CDR2 as SNEGSKA (reference sequence). The CDR3 reads CSARGDTKIKNTEAFF. The CDR3 DNA follows: TGCAGTGCTAGGGGGGACACAAAGATAAAGAACACTGAAGCTTTCTTT.

A few counts support this clonotype. The gene calls are TRBV6-5 and TRBJ1-1; D call uncertain. Trimming removed 2 bases from V and 0 bases from J, with 7 bases in between. There are 14 residues in the CDR3. Per the germline V gene, CDR1 is MNHEY and CDR2 is SVGAGI. The chain's CDR3 is CASSYQWMNTEAFF. CDR3 sequence (DNA): TGTGCCAGCAGTTACCAGTGGATGAACACTGAAGCTTTCTTT.

This clonotype was seen only a few times. The V call is TRBV3-1, the J call TRBJ2-1; unclear D gene. The CDR3 has 14 residues. V lost 4 bases and J lost 4, with 11 bases in between. Germline CDR1 and CDR2: LGHDT and YNNKEL (reference sequence). The CDR3 protein is CASSPQTIYNEQFF. CDR3 DNA: TGTGCCAGCAGCCCCCAAACTATATACAATGAGCAGTTCTTC.

This clonotype was seen more than once but under ten times. Written as DNA, the CDR3 is TGTGCCAGCAGTTTAGGCTCGGGGTGGGAGACCCAGTACTTC. Its protein product is CASSLGSGWETQYF. The J gene is TRBJ2-5, the V gene TRBV27; TRBD2 might be the D (5 bases). The V and J ends lost 2 bases and 5 bases respectively, with 12 bases between them. CDR3 size: 14 residues. From germline, CDR1 is MNHEY and CDR2 SMNVEV (reference sequence).

The chain recombines TRBV29-1 with TRBJ1-3, with D unclear. V was clipped by 7 bases and J by 4 bases, with 11 bases between them. The CDR3 contains 12 residues. CDR1 is SQVTM and CDR2 is ANQGSEA in the germline V gene. The CDR3 spells CSARRAGNTIYF. The CDR3 bases are TGCAGCGCCCGAAGGGCGGGAAACACCATATATTTT.

As concerns this clonotype: A clone one base away is much larger, so this may be a read error. V usage is TRBV7-8 and J usage is TRBJ2-2; possibly TRBD1 for D (5 bases). Germline V gives CDR1 SGHVS, CDR2 FQNEAQ. The CDR3 has 16 amino acids. Trimming stripped 5 bases from V and 3 bases from J, with 16 bases between. This CDR3 reads CASSLSYRRYTGELFF. CDR3 bases: TGTGCCAGCAGCCTTTCGTACAGGCGATACACCGGGGAGCTGTTTTTT.